These T cell receptor beta chains were read from a single sample in a study of T cell responses to AZD1222 COVID-19 vaccine. Profiling relied on immunoSEQ multiplex PCR, and the TCRdb table lists in-frame clones only, not all of them. Here the sample spans 150,000 to 200,000 clones, roughly nine tenths being singletons. Sample: peripheral blood, taken 28 days after the second AZD1222 dose. The receptors here all came from an adult who received the AZD1222 COVID-19 vaccine. Each CDR3 is given with its conserved first and last residue. D genes are given only for firm matches. A clone size is listed for some rows: how often the clone was seen (once, few, many), or a class if it is expanded.

size	V	J	D	DNA	CDR3
-	TRBV7-2	TRBJ1-5	-	TGTGCCAGCAGCTTAGCGGGATTTAGCAATCAGCCCCAGCATTTT	CASSLAGFSNQPQHF
-	TRBV10-3	TRBJ2-7	TRBD1	TGTGCCATCAGTGGGAGGACAGGCCGCGCCTACGAGCAGTACTTC	CAISGRTGRAYEQYF
-	TRBV29-1	TRBJ1-2	-	TGCAGCGTGGGGGGGAGAGGTGACTATGGCTACACCTTC	CSVGGRGDYGYTF
-	TRBV10-3	TRBJ2-7	-	TGTGCCATCAAGGCAGGAAGCTCCTACGAGCAGTACTTC	CAIKAGSSYEQYF
-	TRBV23-1	TRBJ2-7	-	TGCGCCAGCAGTCAATCGGGGTCCGACTACGAGCAGTACTTC	CASSQSGSDYEQYF
-	TRBV30	TRBJ2-3	TRBD2	TGTGCCTGGAGTATAGCGGGAACAGATACGCAGTATTTT	CAWSIAGTDTQYF
-	TRBV6-5	TRBJ2-7	-	TGTGCCAGCAGTTTAGGGGGCGAGCAGTACTTC	CASSLGGEQYF
-	TRBV29-1	TRBJ1-1	-	TGCAGCGTTAAGCGGGCAGGCCCTTGGGGCACTGAAGCTTTCTTT	CSVKRAGPWGTEAFF
-	TRBV19	TRBJ1-6	-	TGTGCCAGTAGTATCGCTTCTTCACCCCTCCACTTT	CASSIASSPLHF
-	TRBV25-1	TRBJ1-4	-	TGTGCCAGCAGTGTACCGGGGTTATATGAAAAACTGTTTTTT	CASSVPGLYEKLFF
-	TRBV7-9	TRBJ1-2	-	TGTGCCAGCAGCTTTGCTAACAGGGAGAACTATGGCTACACCTTC	CASSFANRENYGYTF
-	TRBV1	TRBJ2-3	-	TGCACCAGCAGCCCAGGGGCGGTAAGAACAGATACGCAGTATTTT	CTSSPGAVRTDTQYF
-	TRBV21-1	TRBJ1-2	-	TGTGCCAGCAGCAAAGAAAGTGGCAGGGGGCTGGGGTATGGCTACACCTTC	CASSKESGRGLGYGYTF
-	TRBV14	TRBJ2-2	-	TGTGCCAGCAGCTCACTCCCGGGTGGCACCGGGGAGCTGTTTTTT	CASSSLPGGTGELFF
once	TRBV5-1	TRBJ2-1	-	TGCGCCAGCAGCTTGGTTGGGAGCTCCTACAATGAGCAGTTCTTC	CASSLVGSSYNEQFF
-	TRBV11-3	TRBJ2-1	TRBD1	TGTGCCAGCACCGGACAGGGCCTCGGTGAGCAGTTCTTC	CASTGQGLGEQFF
-	TRBV11-3	TRBJ2-3	-	TGTGCCAGCAGCCCTGGACTGCGACCGACGGATACGCAGTATTTT	CASSPGLRPTDTQYF
-	TRBV24-1	TRBJ2-3	-	TGTGCCACCAGCGACTTTGATACGCAGTATTTT	CATSDFDTQYF
-	TRBV25-1	TRBJ2-5	-	TGTGCCAGCAGTGTTCCTGTCCAAGAGACCCAGTACTTC	CASSVPVQETQYF
-	TRBV15	TRBJ1-1	-	TGTGCCACCAGCAATGGGGAGGACACTGAAGCTTTCTTT	CATSNGEDTEAFF
-	TRBV7-9	TRBJ1-4	TRBD1	TGTGCCAGCAGCTTTCAGGGGGTTAGTGAAAAACTGTTTTTT	CASSFQGVSEKLFF
-	TRBV7-2	TRBJ2-7	-	TGTGCCAGCAGCCGGGGAGGGGGCAGGGGTTACGAGCAGTACTTC	CASSRGGGRGYEQYF
-	TRBV5-1	TRBJ1-2	-	TGCGCCAGCAGATTAGGAGAGGCTTATGGCTACACCTTC	CASRLGEAYGYTF
-	TRBV14	TRBJ2-3	TRBD1	TGTGCCAGCAGCCAAGATCTTGCAGGGACAGCTACGCAGTATTTT	CASSQDLAGTATQYF
-	TRBV30	TRBJ1-5	TRBD1	TGTGCATCTGGTGGGACAGGCGGTCTAGGTGGTCAGCCCCAGCATTTT	CASGGTGGLGGQPQHF
-	TRBV28	TRBJ1-1	-	TGTGCCAGCAGTCCCCCCCAGGGCCTGAACACTGAAGCTTTCTTT	CASSPPQGLNTEAFF
-	TRBV6-5	TRBJ1-1	-	TGTGCCAGCAGTTACTCGAGATCTAGATTGAACACTGAAGCTTTCTTT	CASSYSRSRLNTEAFF
-	TRBV5-8	TRBJ2-3	-	TGTGCCAGCAGCTTGTCCCCGGGACTCAATACGCAGTATTTT	CASSLSPGLNTQYF
-	TRBV5-5	TRBJ2-3	-	TGTGCCAGCAGCCTAGCGCGGGGGCTGACAGATACGCAGTATTTT	CASSLARGLTDTQYF
-	TRBV5-1	TRBJ1-6	-	TGCGCCAGCAGCTCCCCCACGGGGGCGGACAGTAATTCACCCCTCCACTTT	CASSSPTGADSNSPLHF
-	TRBV18	TRBJ2-7	-	TGTGCCAGCTCACTAAGCTGGGAGCAGTACTTC	CASSLSWEQYF
-	TRBV2	TRBJ2-3	-	TGTGCCAGCAGTGAGACAGAGGGAACTGATACGCAGTATTTT	CASSETEGTDTQYF
-	TRBV7-9	TRBJ2-7	TRBD1	TGTGCCAGCAGTCTGCCCTTAGGGACAGGGCCCAACGAGCAGTACTTC	CASSLPLGTGPNEQYF
-	TRBV29-1	TRBJ2-2	TRBD1	TGCAGCGCCCCCGGGACAGGGAGTTACACCGGGGAGCTGTTTTTT	CSAPGTGSYTGELFF
-	TRBV7-2	TRBJ1-1	TRBD1	TGTGCCAGCAGCTTTAGCGGGACAGGGACCATGAACACTGAAGCTTTCTTT	CASSFSGTGTMNTEAFF
-	TRBV18	TRBJ2-5	-	TGTGCCAGCTCACCGGAAAAGACCCAGTACTTC	CASSPEKTQYF
-	TRBV9	TRBJ1-5	TRBD1	TGTGCCAGCAGCATGGGACAGGGTTTGGATCAGCCCCAGCATTTT	CASSMGQGLDQPQHF
-	TRBV5-1	TRBJ1-2	-	TGCGCCAGCAGTATCGTAGGAGGGGTAAATGGCTACACCTTC	CASSIVGGVNGYTF